The source of this TCR beta chain is a study of T-cell memory formation after mild COVID-19. As for the study in general: Largely, the TCR clusters proved donor specific. Notes on the study in general: Clones contracting over day 15 to 85 were CD4/CD8 balanced, with later expanders leaning CD4+. Mostly located in CM and EM were contracting CD4+ clones, with contracting CD8+ clones located in EMRA.

V was shortened by 7 bases and J by 4 bases, with 13 bases between the two germline ends. The CDR3 runs 13 residues. After 5'RACE with constant-segment primers, TCR alpha and TCR beta cDNA libraries carrying sample barcodes and UMIs were obtained. From the 5' RACE reads, TCRdb called clonotypes with MiXCR, one entry per CDR3 protein. Counted here are fewer than 500,000 distinct CDR3 sequences, roughly 25% occurring once; the ten biggest clones make up around 12%. In regard to this clonotype: Antigen: not known.

The specimen sequenced was PBMCs or a T cell subset sorted from them (not recorded which). The rearrangement links TRBV12-3 or TRBV12-4 to TRBJ1-1; tentatively, D is TRBD1 (5 bases). The sequence was obtained from an adult woman who had mild COVID-19 (a few samples of this study predate the infection). Cell type and time point are not known. This CDR3 reads CASIAGVGTEAFF. The CDR3 DNA follows: TGTGCCAGCATTGCGGGGGTTGGCACTGAAGCTTTCTTT.